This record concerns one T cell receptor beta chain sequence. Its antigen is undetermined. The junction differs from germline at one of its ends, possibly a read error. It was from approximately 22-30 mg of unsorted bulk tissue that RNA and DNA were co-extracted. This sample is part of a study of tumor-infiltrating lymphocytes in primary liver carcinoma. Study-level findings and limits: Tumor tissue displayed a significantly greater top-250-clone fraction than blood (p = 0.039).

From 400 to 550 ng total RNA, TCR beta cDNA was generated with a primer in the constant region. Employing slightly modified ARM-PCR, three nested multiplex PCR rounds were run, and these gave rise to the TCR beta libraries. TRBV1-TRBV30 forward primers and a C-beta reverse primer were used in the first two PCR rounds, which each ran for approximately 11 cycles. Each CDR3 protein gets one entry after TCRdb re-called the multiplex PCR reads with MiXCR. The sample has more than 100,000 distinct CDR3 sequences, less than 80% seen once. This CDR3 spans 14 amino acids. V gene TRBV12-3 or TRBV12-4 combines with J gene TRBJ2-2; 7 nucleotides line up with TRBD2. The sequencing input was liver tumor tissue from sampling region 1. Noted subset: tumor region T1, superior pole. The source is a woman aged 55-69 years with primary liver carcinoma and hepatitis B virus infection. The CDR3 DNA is TGTACCAGCAGTCTCCGGGACTATACCGGGGAGCTGTTTTTT. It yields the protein CTSSLRDYTGELFF.